These 9 T cell receptor beta chains came from one sample sequenced in a study of T cells after yellow fever vaccination. TCRdb processed the 5' RACE reads anew with MiXCR; each CDR3 protein has one entry. The table lists some 320,000 distinct CDR3 sequences, 4% to 5.5% of them singletons. This specimen was PBMCs, taken 15 days after the yellow fever booster vaccination. These TCRs come from a man aged 18-30 years who received the YFV17D yellow fever vaccine.

This clonotype was picked up many times. The rearrangement links TRBV7-2 to TRBJ1-2; D is unresolved. V gave up 0 bases and J gave up 8 bases, with 4 bases separating them. Germline V gene lookup returns CDR1 SGHTA and CDR2 FQGNSA. This CDR3 comprises 11 residues. The CDR3, as DNA: TGTGCCAGCAGCTTAGCGCGCGGCTACACCTTC. Protein: CASSLARGYTF.

The chain joins TRBV5-1 to TRBJ2-5; 9 bases match TRBD2. V shed 4 bases and J 0 bases; nucleotides not matched to a gene: 19. Germline V gene lookup returns CDR1 SGHRS and CDR2 YFSETQ. The CDR3 covers 20 residues. In nucleotides, the CDR3 is TGCGCCAGCAGCATCCATGGACTAGCGCGGACTTTGGCGGACCAAGAGACCCAGTACTTC. It specifies CASSIHGLARTLADQETQYF.

This clonotype has at least ten counts. The chain recombines TRBV7-3 with TRBJ2-1; 7 bases match TRBD2. The CDR3 runs 15 residues. Germline CDR1 is SGHTA and CDR2 is FQGTGA. Unmatched junction bases numbered 12, after V lost 5 bases and J lost 8 bases. In nucleotides, the CDR3 is TGTGCCAGCAGCGAGTATGGGGGGGAATTCGATGAGCAGTTCTTC. Amino acid sequence: CASSEYGGEFDEQFF.

This clonotype was counted ten times or more. This chain uses TRBV7-9 with TRBJ2-1; D could derive from TRBD1 or TRBD2 (5 bases each). This CDR3 has 12 amino acids. The germline V gene encodes CDR1 SEHNR and CDR2 FQNEAQ (reference sequence). V lost 8 bases to trimming and J lost 9 bases, with 14 bases between them. Here the CDR3 reads CASRGPSGEQFF. CDR3 bases: TGTGCCAGCCGGGGACCCAGCGGTGAGCAGTTCTTC.

The chain has TRBV10-3 and TRBJ1-2; D uncertain. Per germline, CDR1 ENHRY and CDR2 SYGVKD. The CDR3 has 14 amino acids. Trimming left V 0 bases short and J 4 bases short, with 9 bases between. CDR3 sequence (DNA): TGTGCCATCAGTGAGTCCTCAGTGTCCTATGGCTACACCTTC. This encodes CAISESSVSYGYTF.

Many counts were recorded for this clonotype. The gene calls are TRBV20-1 and TRBJ1-1; 7 positions match TRBD1. V lost 4 bases to trimming and J lost 7 bases; unmatched junction nucleotides: 12. Per germline, CDR1 DFQATT and CDR2 SNEGSKA (reference sequence). The CDR3 has 14 amino acids. This CDR3 reads CSANTDTGAVEAFF. DNA for the CDR3: TGCAGTGCTAACACTGATACAGGGGCAGTTGAAGCTTTCTTT.

This rearrangement joins TRBV9 to TRBJ2-2; unclear D gene. Per germline, CDR1 SGDLS and CDR2 YYNGEE. The CDR3 consists of 13 residues. Trimming removed 2 bases from V and 6 bases from J, with 8 bases in between. CDR3 residues: CASSVMGAGELFF. CDR3 DNA: TGTGCCAGCAGCGTCATGGGCGCCGGGGAGCTGTTTTTT.

This clonotype was observed at least ten times. V gene TRBV15 combines with J gene TRBJ2-7; TRBD2 is a possible D gene (5 bases). Looked up from germline, CDR1 is LNHNV and CDR2 is YYDKDF (reference sequence). With 0 bases removed from V and 3 bases from J, the gap between germline ends came to 12 bases. The CDR3 runs 15 residues. The CDR3 loop reads CATSRDREVIYEQYV. The CDR3 DNA reads as TGTGCCACCAGCAGAGATCGGGAAGTGATCTACGAGCAGTACGTC.

This sequence joins TRBV5-1 and TRBJ2-1; 13 positions agree with TRBD2. V was clipped by 3 bases and J by 6 bases; unmatched bases: 3. The CDR3 has 15 amino acids. Germline V gene lookup returns CDR1 SGHRS and CDR2 YFSETQ. This CDR3 reads CASSSGLAGTNEQFF. The DNA of the CDR3 is TGCGCCAGCAGCTCGGGACTAGCGGGGACCAATGAGCAGTTCTTC.